This TCR beta chain derives from a study of cytomegalovirus exposure and HLA in healthy donors. This clone was counted between two and nine times. This sample also contains other DNA sequences that code for the same CDR3. Researchers ran the PCR with 60 Vbeta and 13 Jbeta primers. Data came from immunoSEQ multiplex PCR; TCRdb stores just in-frame clones and leaves some out. The sample yields 200,000 to 250,000 clones, around 75% seen once. The CDR3 has 14 residues. The junction had 5 bases not matched to a gene; V was cut back by 5 bases and J by 4 bases. The V gene's germline CDR1 is SGHTA and CDR2 FQGTGA.

What was sequenced was PBMCs. The sequence derives from a woman in her twenties or thirties in good health and CMV-seronegative. This chain links TRBV7-3 with TRBJ1-1; 9 bases are a match to TRBD1. CDR3: CASSGQGPGTEAFF. For the CDR3, the DNA is TGTGCCAGCAGCGGACAGGGGCCAGGCACTGAAGCTTTCTTT.